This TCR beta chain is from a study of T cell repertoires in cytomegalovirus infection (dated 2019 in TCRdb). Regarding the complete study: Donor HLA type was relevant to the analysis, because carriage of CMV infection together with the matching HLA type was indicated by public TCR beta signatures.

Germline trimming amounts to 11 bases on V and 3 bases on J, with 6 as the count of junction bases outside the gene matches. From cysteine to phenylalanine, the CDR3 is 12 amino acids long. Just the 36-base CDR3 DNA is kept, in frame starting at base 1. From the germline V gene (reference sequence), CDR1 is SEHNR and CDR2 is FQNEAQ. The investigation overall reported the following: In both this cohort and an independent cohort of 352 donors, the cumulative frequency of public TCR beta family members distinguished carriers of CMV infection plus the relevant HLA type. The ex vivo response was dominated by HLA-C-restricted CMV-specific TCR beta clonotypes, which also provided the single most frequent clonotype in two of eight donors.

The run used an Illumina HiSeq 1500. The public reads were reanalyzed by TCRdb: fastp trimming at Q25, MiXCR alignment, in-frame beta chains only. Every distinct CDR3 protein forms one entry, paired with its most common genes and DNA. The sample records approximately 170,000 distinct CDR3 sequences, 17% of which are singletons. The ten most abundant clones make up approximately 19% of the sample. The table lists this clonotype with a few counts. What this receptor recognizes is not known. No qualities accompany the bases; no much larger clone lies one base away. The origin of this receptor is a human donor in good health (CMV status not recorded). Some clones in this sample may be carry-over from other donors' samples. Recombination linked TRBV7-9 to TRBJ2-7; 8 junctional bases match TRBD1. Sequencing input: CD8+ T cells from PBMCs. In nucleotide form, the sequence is TGTGCCGCGGGACAGGCTTTCTACGAGCAGTACTTC. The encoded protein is CAAGQAFYEQYF.